This TCR beta chain emerged from a study of cytomegalovirus exposure and HLA in healthy donors. On the study more broadly: The roughly 700 first-cohort repertoires shared a platform with the 120 or so validation repertoires, as reported in a later analysis.

Sequenced by immunoSEQ multiplex PCR; TCRdb stores in-frame clones only, minus some. The data show 65,000 to 90,000 clones, over 85% seen once. Remarks on this clone: No antigen is known for it.

The study's findings and limits: According to the study, around 180 TCR beta chains were cytomegalovirus-associated. In the roughly 130 validation repertoires, a later analysis found that first-cohort TCR clusters tended to co-occur.

V was cut by 4 bases and J by 8 bases, with 13 bases left in between. The CDR3 spans 13 residues. Per the germline V gene, CDR1 is LGHNA and CDR2 is YNFKEQ. It was the roughly 120-subject validation cohort, separate from the roughly 700-subject first cohort, to which the donors belonged. Sequenced sample: PBMCs. The chain uses TRBV4-2 and TRBJ2-3; D remains unclear. This TCR came from a woman aged 18 to 35 in good health and CMV-seropositive. The CDR3 DNA reads as TGTGCCAGCAGCCCCTATCTCACTGGTACGCAGTATTTT. Translated, it gives CASSPYLTGTQYF.